These T cell receptor beta chains were read from a single sample in a study of cytomegalovirus exposure and HLA in healthy donors. Clones were sequenced by immunoSEQ multiplex PCR, and TCRdb holds only the in-frame ones, with some missing. The data contain about 67,000 clones, 65% to 70% of them singletons. The sequenced sample consisted of PBMCs. All receptors come from a woman aged 30 to 39 in good health and CMV-seronegative. Each CDR3 is given with its conserved first and last residue. The D gene is left open where the match is weak. Clone size is given for some rows only: seen once, a few or many times, or a class if the clone is expanded.

DNA: TGTGCCAGCAGCGCCTCTCTCGGGACACTTAATGAAAAACTGTTTTTT
CDR3: CASSASLGTLNEKLFF
D: NA
V: TRBV9
size: few
J: TRBJ1-4

DNA: TGTGCCAGCAGCCTCGGGACAGGGAGGATGACGCGGGGCTACACCTTC
CDR3: CASSLGTGRMTRGYTF
D: TRBD1
V: TRBV7-9
size: NA
J: TRBJ1-2

DNA: TGTGCCAGCAGCCTGGACTATGCTAACTACGAGCAGTACTTC
CDR3: CASSLDYANYEQYF
D: NA
V: TRBV7-2
size: NA
J: TRBJ2-7

DNA: TGTGCCAGCAGTCCCAGAGGGACTAGCGGGGCTAGGTACAATGAGCAGTTCTTC
CDR3: CASSPRGTSGARYNEQFF
D: TRBD2
V: TRBV27
size: NA
J: TRBJ2-1

DNA: TGTGCCAGCAGCCCCCGTGGGGGGGAGGGGACTGAAGCTTTCTTT
CDR3: CASSPRGGEGTEAFF
D: NA
V: TRBV13
size: NA
J: TRBJ1-1

DNA: TGTGCCAGCAGCCCAGACAGGGCGAACACTGAAGCTTTCTTT
CDR3: CASSPDRANTEAFF
D: TRBD1
V: TRBV11-1
size: NA
J: TRBJ1-1

DNA: TGTGCCAGCAGCTTGGGAAGCATCGATTCACCCCTCCACTTT
CDR3: CASSLGSIDSPLHF
D: NA
V: TRBV5-6
size: NA
J: TRBJ1-6

DNA: TGTGCCAGCAGCTTGTCAGGGACTCTTAACTATGGCTACACCTTC
CDR3: CASSLSGTLNYGYTF
D: NA
V: TRBV5-4
size: NA
J: TRBJ1-2

DNA: TGTGCCAGCAGTTTATGGTCAGGGGCTAACTATGGCTACACCTTC
CDR3: CASSLWSGANYGYTF
D: NA
V: TRBV27
size: NA
J: TRBJ1-2

DNA: TGTGCCAGCGCCCCGGGGACAGGGAGGGATGAGCAGTTCTTC
CDR3: CASAPGTGRDEQFF
D: TRBD1
V: TRBV25-1
size: once
J: TRBJ2-1

DNA: TGTGCCAGCAGCCTGGGCTACGCAGGCCCTCATGCTGACGAGCAGTACTTC
CDR3: CASSLGYAGPHADEQYF
D: NA
V: TRBV25-1
size: NA
J: TRBJ2-7

DNA: TGTGCCAGTAGTATAACGGGCGGGTGGAGTCAGCCCCAGCATTTT
CDR3: CASSITGGWSQPQHF
D: NA
V: TRBV19
size: medium-sized
J: TRBJ1-5

DNA: TGTGCCAGCAGTTCCGGAGGATACCCCTATGGCTACACCTTC
CDR3: CASSSGGYPYGYTF
D: NA
V: TRBV28
size: NA
J: TRBJ1-2

DNA: TGTGCCAGCAGCGTAGTTGGACAGGGGGCCTCCGAGCAGTACTTC
CDR3: CASSVVGQGASEQYF
D: TRBD1
V: TRBV9
size: NA
J: TRBJ2-7

DNA: TGCGCCAGCAGCTTGGTTCAGGGGACGGGCACTGAAGCTTTCTTT
CDR3: CASSLVQGTGTEAFF
D: NA
V: TRBV5-1
size: NA
J: TRBJ1-1

DNA: TGTGCCTGGAGTTCGGGTAACTATGGCTACACCTTC
CDR3: CAWSSGNYGYTF
D: NA
V: TRBV30
size: once
J: TRBJ1-2

DNA: TGTGCCAGCAGTCGACTCGGAAGCGGGGGGGGGCTGTACAATGAGCAGTTCTTC
CDR3: CASSRLGSGGGLYNEQFF
D: TRBD2
V: TRBV7-2
size: NA
J: TRBJ2-1

DNA: TGTGCCACCCAGATAATAGCGGGGGAGGCAGATACGCAGTATTTT
CDR3: CATQIIAGEADTQYF
D: TRBD2
V: TRBV6-1
size: few
J: TRBJ2-3

DNA: TGTGCCCACACCCAGGACAGTAAAGATACGCAGTATTTT
CDR3: CAHTQDSKDTQYF
D: NA
V: TRBV30
size: few
J: TRBJ2-3

DNA: TGTGCCAGCAGTGATCTTCTTCCGGGGGTGGATGGCTACACCTTC
CDR3: CASSDLLPGVDGYTF
D: NA
V: TRBV2
size: NA
J: TRBJ1-2

DNA: TGTGCCAGCAGCCAAAGCGGCAGGGAGGTGGATGAAGCTTTCTTT
CDR3: CASSQSGREVDEAFF
D: NA
V: TRBV4-2
size: NA
J: TRBJ1-1

DNA: TGTGCCAGCAGTTGGTCCCCGGTGAGCTCCTATAATTCACCCCTCCACTTT
CDR3: CASSWSPVSSYNSPLHF
D: NA
V: TRBV10-3
size: few
J: TRBJ1-6

DNA: TGTGCCATCAGTGAGTCGTGGCGGAACTATGGCTACACCTTC
CDR3: CAISESWRNYGYTF
D: NA
V: TRBV10-3
size: once
J: TRBJ1-2

DNA: TGTGCCAGCAGTGGATGGGCCCAGGGGTCTAATGAAAAACTGTTTTTT
CDR3: CASSGWAQGSNEKLFF
D: NA
V: TRBV2
size: NA
J: TRBJ1-4

DNA: TGCGCCAGCAGCCAAAGTGGTCAGACCGGGACAGGGAGTGTCAATGAGCAGTTCTTC
CDR3: CASSQSGQTGTGSVNEQFF
D: TRBD1
V: TRBV4-1
size: NA
J: TRBJ2-1

DNA: TGTGCCAGCAGCTCCCTCACCGGGACAGGGCGGTCAAGCGAGCAGTACTTC
CDR3: CASSSLTGTGRSSEQYF
D: TRBD1
V: TRBV7-3
size: NA
J: TRBJ2-7